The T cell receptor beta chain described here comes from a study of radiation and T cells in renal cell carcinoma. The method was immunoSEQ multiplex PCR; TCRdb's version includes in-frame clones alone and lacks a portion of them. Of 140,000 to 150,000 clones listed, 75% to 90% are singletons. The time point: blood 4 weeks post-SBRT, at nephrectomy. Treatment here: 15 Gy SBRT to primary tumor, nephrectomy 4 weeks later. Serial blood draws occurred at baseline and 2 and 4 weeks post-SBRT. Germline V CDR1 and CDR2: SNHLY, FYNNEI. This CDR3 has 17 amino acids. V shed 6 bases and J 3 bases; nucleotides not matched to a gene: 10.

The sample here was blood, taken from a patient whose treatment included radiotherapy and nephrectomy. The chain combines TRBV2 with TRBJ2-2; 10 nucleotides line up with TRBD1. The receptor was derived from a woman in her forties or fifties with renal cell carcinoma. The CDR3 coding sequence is TGTGCCAGCAGGGAATTTGGGACAGGGGAGTACACCGGGGAGCTGTTTTTT. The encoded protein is CASREFGTGEYTGELFF.